These T cell receptor beta chains were read from a single sample in a study of human T cells and chemical hapten exposure. In TCRdb, the RACE reads were re-called with MiXCR into one record per CDR3 protein. This sample has about 100,000 distinct CDR3 sequences; 8% to 11% occur once, and the top ten carry about 2.4%. Specimen: whole blood, collected in connection with sensitization to the hapten diphenylcyclopropenone (DPC). All receptors come from a man aged 40-50 years with alopecia areata. Some clones in this sample may be carry-over from other donors' samples. The CDR3 runs from the conserved cysteine through the conserved F or W. A D gene is named only where the DNA matches it firmly. The size field is filled for only some rows; it gives once, few, many or a size class.

d_call | j_call | clone_size | v_call | cdr3_nt | cdr3_aa
TRBD1 | TRBJ1-2 | . | TRBV20-1 | TGCAGTGCCCCTGGACAGGGTGGAGGCTACACCTTC | CSAPGQGGGYTF
. | TRBJ2-2 | . | TRBV12-3/TRBV12-4 | TGTGCCAGCAGATCACCAGGGTTGGGCCTCACCGGGGAGCTGTTTTTT | CASRSPGLGLTGELFF
. | TRBJ2-7 | few | TRBV20-1 | TGCAGTGCTCGACCCCGAGCGGGTGAATACGAGCAGTACTTC | CSARPRAGEYEQYF
TRBD2 | TRBJ2-1 | . | TRBV20-1 | TGCAGTGCTATTCCCCCGGGTAGCGGGAGCGCATCCTACAATGAGCAGTTCTTC | CSAIPPGSGSASYNEQFF
. | TRBJ1-4 | few | TRBV7-2 | TGTGCCAGCAGCTTAGTCGGCCCGAATGAAAAACTGTTTTTT | CASSLVGPNEKLFF
TRBD2 | TRBJ2-3 | few | TRBV29-1 | TGCAGCGCGGAAAGGGGAGGGTCGGTCGGGCAGTATTTT | CSAERGGSVGQYF
TRBD2 | TRBJ2-7 | many | TRBV12-3/TRBV12-4 | TGTGCCAGCAGTTTCGCAGCGGGACTGATATACGAGCAGTACTTC | CASSFAAGLIYEQYF
. | TRBJ1-5 | many | TRBV6-1 | TGTGCCAGCAGTGATGCGGGACAAGTTAGCAATCAGCCCCAGCATTTT | CASSDAGQVSNQPQHF
. | TRBJ1-6 | few | TRBV7-9 | TGTGCCAGCAGCTTAGCGTCTTCACCCCTCCACTTT | CASSLASSPLHF
. | TRBJ2-5 | few | TRBV19 | TGTGCCAGTAGTAGCGACCCAGAAGAGACCCAGTACTTC | CASSSDPEETQYF
. | TRBJ2-7 | few | TRBV28 | TGTGCCAGCAGGGACTCCTACGAGCAGTACTTC | CASRDSYEQYF
. | TRBJ2-5 | . | TRBV11-2 | TGTGCCAGCAGCCCGGGATTTGTTGCAGCCCTACAAGAGACCCAGTACTTC | CASSPGFVAALQETQYF
. | TRBJ2-7 | . | TRBV7-2 | TGTGCCAGCAGCTTCCACTACGAGCAGTACTTC | CASSFHYEQYF
. | TRBJ1-1 | . | TRBV14 | TGTGCCAGCAGCCAAGAGGTCGGGTTTCGGGCTGAAGCTTTCTTT | CASSQEVGFRAEAFF
. | TRBJ1-2 | many | TRBV28 | TGTGCCAGCAGTTTGGACAGTTTTTATGGCTACACCTTC | CASSLDSFYGYTF
TRBD2 | TRBJ2-7 | many | TRBV6-5 | TGTGCCAGCAGTCGACTAGCGGGAGGGCCCAGCTCCTACGAGCAGTACTTC | CASSRLAGGPSSYEQYF
. | TRBJ1-5 | few | TRBV12-3/TRBV12-4 | TGTGCCAGCTTGGAGGGCTTGGGACAGCCCCAGCATTTT | CASLEGLGQPQHF
. | TRBJ2-3 | . | TRBV28 | TGTGCCACCGATCAGCTGGCGGGAAGGGGGCGGGATACGCAGTATTTT | CATDQLAGRGRDTQYF
TRBD2 | TRBJ2-1 | few | TRBV12-3/TRBV12-4 | TGTGCCAGCAGTTTCCAACTAGCGGGGCCCTACAATGAGCAGTTCTTC | CASSFQLAGPYNEQFF
TRBD2 | TRBJ2-3 | . | TRBV7-3 | TGTGCCAGCAGCTTAATGGCTAGCGGAGGGGACACAGATACGCAGTATTTT | CASSLMASGGDTDTQYF
. | TRBJ2-2 | few | TRBV12-3/TRBV12-4 | TGTGCCAGCAGGATCGGGGGCCCCGGGGAGCTGTTTTTT | CASRIGGPGELFF
. | TRBJ1-5 | many | TRBV30 | TGTGCCTGGAGTCTTCAAGGATTTGGCAATCAGCCCCAGCATTTT | CAWSLQGFGNQPQHF
TRBD1 | TRBJ1-4 | many | TRBV3-1 | TGTGCCAGCAGCCAAGCCCCGTGGACAGGGGGAGAAAAACTGTTTTTT | CASSQAPWTGGEKLFF
. | TRBJ2-2 | . | TRBV12-3/TRBV12-4 | TGTGCCAGCAGCCCTGGACAGCGTTTGGTTAACACCGGGGAGCTGTTTTTT | CASSPGQRLVNTGELFF